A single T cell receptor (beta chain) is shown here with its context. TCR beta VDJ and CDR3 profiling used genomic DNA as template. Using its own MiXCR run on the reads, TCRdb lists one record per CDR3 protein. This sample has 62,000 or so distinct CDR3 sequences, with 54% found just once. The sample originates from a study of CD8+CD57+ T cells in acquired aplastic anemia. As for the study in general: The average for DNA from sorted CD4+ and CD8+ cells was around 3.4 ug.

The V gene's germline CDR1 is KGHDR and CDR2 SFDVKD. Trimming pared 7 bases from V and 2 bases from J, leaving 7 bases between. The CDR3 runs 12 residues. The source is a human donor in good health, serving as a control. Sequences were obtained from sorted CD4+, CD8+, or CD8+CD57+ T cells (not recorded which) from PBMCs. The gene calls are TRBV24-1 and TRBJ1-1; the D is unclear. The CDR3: CATRGRNTEAFF. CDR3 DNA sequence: TGTGCCACCAGAGGACGAAACACTGAAGCTTTCTTT.